The 7 T cell receptor beta chains below all came from one sample that was sequenced in a study of tumor-infiltrating lymphocytes in primary liver carcinoma. Total RNA and DNA came together from 20-30 mg of bulk tissue without cell sorting. The authors made TCR beta cDNA from around 500 ng total RNA with a constant-region primer. Libraries covering TCR beta were generated through three nested multiplex PCR rounds (using a slightly modified ARM-PCR). In the first two PCR rounds, TRBV1-TRBV30 forward primers were paired with a C-beta reverse primer, and each round lasted roughly 10 cycles. TCRdb re-derived calls from the multiplex PCR reads in MiXCR, one entry per CDR3 protein. The sample consists of 60,000 or so distinct CDR3 sequences, roughly 70% of them appearing once. Sample: liver tumor tissue from sampling region 2. Subset here: tumor region T2, inferior pole. Receptors were obtained from a man aged 35 to 55 with primary liver carcinoma and hepatitis B virus infection.

With regard to this clonotype: One end of the junction does not line up with germline, which may come from a read error. The V call is TRBV11-2, the J call TRBJ1-1; TRBD1 matches 7 bases. The CDR3 extends over 16 amino acids. In germline, CDR1 is SGHAT, CDR2 FQNNGV. The chain's CDR3 is CASSPSRGVANTEAFF. CDR3 bases: TGTGCGAGCAGCCCATCCAGGGGGGTGGCGAACACTGAAGCTTTCTTT.

The chain uses TRBV5-4 and TRBJ1-1; possibly TRBD1 for D (5 bases). V lost 1 base to trimming and J lost 1 base, with 11 bases between them. CDR3 length: 15 amino acids. Germline CDR1 is SGHNT and CDR2 is YYREEE (reference sequence). The CDR3 loop reads CASSLTGPKNTEAFF. The CDR3 DNA reads as TGTGCCAGCAGCTTGACAGGACCGAAGAACACTGAAGCTTTCTTT.

This clonotype was detected a few times. The rearrangement joins TRBV12-3 or TRBV12-4 to TRBJ2-7; maybe TRBD1 (8 bases). This CDR3 has 13 residues. Trimming stripped 4 bases from V and 6 bases from J, with 13 bases between. This chain's CDR3 is CASSWTGRGEQYF. The DNA for the CDR3 is TGTGCCAGCAGTTGGACAGGGAGGGGCGAGCAGTACTTC.

With regard to this clonotype: No conserved phenylalanine or tryptophan ends this CDR3, so it is likely a read error. It is unclear where the CDR3 begins or ends on the DNA, so no DNA is shown, and the CDR3 is as TCRdb lists it. The chain employs TRBV6-5 and TRBJ1-1; the table calls TRBD1, which could not be checked here. Including both end residues, the CDR3 is 16 amino acids long. From germline, CDR1 is MNHEY and CDR2 SVGAGI. CDR3 loop: CASSYAVGGMNTEVFY.

On this clonotype: Sequence at one end of the junction differs from germline and may be a read error. The DNA for the CDR3 is TGTACCAGCAGTTACTCAAGACAGCCCAGGTCCTACGAGCAGTACTTC. It codes for CTSSYSRQPRSYEQYF. The rearrangement joins TRBV6-5 to TRBJ2-7, with D perhaps matching TRBD1 (5 bases). The CDR3 spans 16 residues. Germline assignment: CDR1 MNHEY and CDR2 SVGAGI.

The chain carries TRBV14 and TRBJ1-1; no clear D gene. Germline V gene sequence: CDR1 SGHDN, CDR2 FVKESK. This CDR3 contains 18 residues. Between the trimmed V and J ends, which lost 0 bases and 6 bases, there was a span of 23 bases. The CDR3 loop is CASSQDQSATTLVAEAFF. CDR3 sequence (DNA): TGTGCCAGCAGCCAAGATCAATCAGCTACTACTCTGGTGGCTGAAGCTTTCTTT.

Of note for this clonotype: A junction boundary mismatches the germline segment, possibly from a read error. This rearrangement joins TRBV11-2 to TRBJ2-1; 9 bases line up with TRBD2. The CDR3 loop spans 15 amino acids. Germline lookup yields CDR1 SGHAT and CDR2 FQNNGV. The CDR3: CASSPGTSSYNGQFF. Written as DNA, the CDR3 is TGTGCCAGCAGCCCAGGGACTAGCAGCTACAATGGGCAGTTCTTC.